What follows are 7 T cell receptor beta chains derived from one specimen sequenced in a study of early T cells in non-severe SARS-CoV-2 infection. Each CDR3 protein gets one entry after TCRdb re-called the 5' RACE reads with MiXCR. The repertoire includes 74,000 or so distinct CDR3 sequences, 10% to 15% of them detected once, and approximately 1.1% sits in the top ten. Sequenced input: whole blood. The receptors were gathered from an adult who was a healthcare worker with PCR-confirmed SARS-CoV-2 infection or an uninfected control (not recorded which).

In its sample, this clonotype was seen many times. This chain joins TRBV6-5 and TRBJ1-3; perhaps TRBD1 as D (6 bases). Deletions cut 5 bases from V and 1 base from J, with 15 bases between. The V gene's germline CDR1 is MNHEY and CDR2 SVGAGI. CDR3 length: 16 amino acids. The CDR3 loop reads CASSPPGALSGNTIYF. For the CDR3, the DNA is TGTGCCAGCAGTCCCCCAGGGGCATTATCTGGAAACACCATATATTTT.

This clonotype was observed many times. The rearrangement joins TRBV29-1 to TRBJ1-3, with D possibly being TRBD1 (5 bases). The CDR3 runs 12 residues. V lost 3 bases and J lost 4, with 7 bases in between. Germline loops: CDR1 SQVTM, CDR2 ANQGSEA. The CDR3 is CSVDEGGNTIYF. The CDR3 region has the DNA TGCAGCGTTGATGAGGGGGGAAACACCATATATTTT.

At least ten counts were recorded for this clonotype. The gene calls are TRBV6-2 or TRBV6-3 and TRBJ2-1; D may match TRBD1 or TRBD2 (5 bases each). The CDR3 totals 18 residues. V was pared by 8 bases and J by 7 bases, with 30 bases between. Germline V lookup: CDR1 MNHEY, CDR2 SVGEGT. Here the CDR3 reads CASQKRGPGTSHRNEQFF. CDR3 DNA sequence: TGTGCCAGCCAAAAAAGGGGTCCTGGGACCTCCCACCGGAATGAGCAGTTCTTC.

This clonotype has at least ten counts. The germline gene is not matched at one end of the junction; a read error may be the cause. The gene calls are TRBV6-5 and TRBJ1-6, with D unresolved. Germline lookup yields CDR1 MNHEY and CDR2 SVGAGI. CDR3 length: 17 residues. The DNA of the CDR3 is TGTGCCAGCGGTTACCCCGACGGGAGAGCCGATAATTCACCCCTCCACTTT. As protein: CASGYPDGRADNSPLHF.

The table lists this clonotype with many counts. The rearrangement joins TRBV18 to TRBJ2-4, with TRBD2 matching over 7 bases. The V segment lost 6 bases and the J segment 6 bases; nucleotides outside the gene matches: 14. Germline V CDR1 and CDR2: KGHSH, LQKENI. This CDR3 has 16 amino acids. The CDR3 DNA reads TGTGCCAGCTCCCTTTCCGGGACGTCGGGGGGAAACATTCAGTACTTC. Its protein product is CASSLSGTSGGNIQYF. Complete variable domain (other parts from reference TRBV18 and TRBJ2-4): NAGVMQNPRHLVRRRGQEARLRCSPMKGHSHVYWYRQLPEEGLKFMVYLQKENIIDESGMPKERFSAEFPKEGPSILRIQQVVRGDSAAYFCASSLSGTSGGNIQYFGAGTRLSVL.

The chain combines TRBV28 with TRBJ2-7, with TRBD2 matching over 8 bases. The CDR3 is made up of 14 amino acids. V lost 2 bases and J lost 6; bases outside the gene matches: 6. The germline V gene encodes CDR1 MDHEN and CDR2 SYDVKM. The CDR3 DNA is TGTGCCAGCAGTTTAATTATCGGGGGGGGCGAGCAGTACTTC. Translation gives CASSLIIGGGEQYF. The full variable domain, with the rest looked up from reference TRBV28 and TRBJ2-7, is DVKVTQSSRYLVKRTGEKVFLECVQDMDHENMFWYRQDPGLGLRLIYFSYDVKMKEKGDIPEGYSVSREKKERFSLILESASTNQTSMYLCASSLIIGGGEQYFGPGTRLTVT.

The chain couples TRBV6-2 or TRBV6-3 to TRBJ1-1; D gene uncertain. Trimming stripped 5 bases from V and 1 base from J, with 8 bases between. Germline V CDR1 and CDR2: MNHEY, SVGEGT. This CDR3 has 13 residues. CDR3 protein: CASSPGPNTEAFF. The CDR3 DNA sequence: TGTGCCAGCAGTCCCGGACCGAACACTGAAGCTTTCTTT.